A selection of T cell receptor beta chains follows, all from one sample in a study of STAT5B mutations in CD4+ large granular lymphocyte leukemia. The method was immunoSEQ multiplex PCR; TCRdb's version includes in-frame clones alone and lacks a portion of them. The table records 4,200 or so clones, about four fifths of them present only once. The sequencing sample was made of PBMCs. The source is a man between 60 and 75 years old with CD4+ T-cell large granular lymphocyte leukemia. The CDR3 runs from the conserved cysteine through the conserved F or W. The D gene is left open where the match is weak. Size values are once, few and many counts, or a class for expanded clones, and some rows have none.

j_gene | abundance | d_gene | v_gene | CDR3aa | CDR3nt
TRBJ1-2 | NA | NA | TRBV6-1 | CASSEEAGLDDTF | TGTGCCAGCAGTGAAGAGGCAGGACTGGACGACACCTTC
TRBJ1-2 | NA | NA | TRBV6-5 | CASSPGPNGYTF | TGTGCCAGCAGCCCGGGGCCGAATGGCTACACCTTC
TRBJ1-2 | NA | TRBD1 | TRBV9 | CASSASGGNYGYTF | TGTGCCAGCAGCGCGTCAGGGGGAAACTATGGCTACACCTTC
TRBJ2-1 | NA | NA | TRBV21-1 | CASISADRTYNEQFF | TGTGCCAGCATCTCCGCGGACAGAACCTACAATGAGCAGTTCTTC
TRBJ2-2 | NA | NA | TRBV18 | CASSPRTANTGELFF | TGTGCCAGCTCACCTAGGACGGCGAACACCGGGGAGCTGTTTTTT
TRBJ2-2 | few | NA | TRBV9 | CASSVDHPRLGELFF | TGTGCCAGCAGCGTAGATCATCCTCGGTTGGGGGAGCTGTTTTTT
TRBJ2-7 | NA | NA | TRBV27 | CASSLLGDEQYF | TGTGCCAGCAGTTTATTGGGAGACGAGCAGTACTTC
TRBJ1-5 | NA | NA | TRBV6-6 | CASSYSEDYQPQHF | TGTGCCAGCAGTTACTCGGAAGATTATCAGCCCCAGCATTTT
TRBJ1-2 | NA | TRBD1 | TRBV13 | CASSLTGGGGYTF | TGTGCCAGCAGCCTAACAGGGGGCGGAGGCTACACCTTC
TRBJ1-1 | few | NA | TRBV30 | CAWSAVSREAFF | TGTGCCTGGAGTGCCGTCTCGCGTGAAGCTTTCTTT
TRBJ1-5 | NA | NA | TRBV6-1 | CASSEWVLDNQPQHF | TGTGCCAGCAGTGAATGGGTCCTAGACAATCAGCCCCAGCATTTT
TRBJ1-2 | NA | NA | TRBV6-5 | CAISQHHNYGYTF | TGTGCCATCAGCCAACACCATAACTATGGCTACACCTTC
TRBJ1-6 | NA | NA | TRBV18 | CASSPLVGDGNNSPLHF | TGTGCCAGCTCACCACTGGTCGGGGACGGCAATAATTCACCCCTCCACTTT
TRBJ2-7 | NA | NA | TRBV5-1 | CASSWEGPRYVQYF | TGCGCCAGCAGCTGGGAAGGGCCTCGGTACGTGCAGTACTTC
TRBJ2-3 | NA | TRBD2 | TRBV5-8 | CASSLTLAGGVDTQYF | TGTGCCAGCAGCTTGACCCTAGCGGGGGGAGTCGATACGCAGTATTTT
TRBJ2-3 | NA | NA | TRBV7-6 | CASSLVQDSTDTQYF | TGTGCCAGCAGCTTAGTACAGGACAGCACAGATACGCAGTATTTT
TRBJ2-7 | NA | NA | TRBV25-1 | CASSDVQGISYEQYF | TGTGCCAGCAGTGACGTCCAGGGTATATCCTACGAGCAGTACTTC
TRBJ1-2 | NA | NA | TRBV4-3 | CASSPRSRGGDYGYTF | TGCGCCAGCAGCCCTCGATCGCGGGGCGGGGACTATGGCTACACCTTC
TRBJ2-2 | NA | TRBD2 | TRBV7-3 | CASSPLAGGFTGELFF | TGTGCCAGCAGCCCCCTAGCGGGGGGCTTCACCGGGGAGCTGTTTTTT
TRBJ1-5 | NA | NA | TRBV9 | CASSVGPTPRPNQPQHF | TGTGCCAGCAGCGTAGGCCCTACGCCTCGCCCCAATCAGCCCCAGCATTTT
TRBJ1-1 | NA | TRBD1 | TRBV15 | CATSSDRANTEAFF | TGTGCCACCTCTTCGGACAGGGCTAACACTGAAGCTTTCTTT
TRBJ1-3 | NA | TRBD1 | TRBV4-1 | CASSPRTGGYTIYF | TGCGCCAGCAGCCCGAGGACAGGGGGATACACCATATATTTT
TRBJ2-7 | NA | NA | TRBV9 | CASSTRSSSYEQYF | TGTGCCAGCAGCACACGTTCCAGCTCCTACGAGCAGTACTTC
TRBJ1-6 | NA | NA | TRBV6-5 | CASSYLRGGLESPLHF | TGTGCCAGCAGTTACCTTAGGGGGGGCTTAGAATCACCCCTCCACTTT
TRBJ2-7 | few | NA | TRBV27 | CASTSLQGYEQYF | TGTGCCAGCACCTCACTTCAGGGCTACGAGCAGTACTTC
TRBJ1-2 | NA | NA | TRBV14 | CASSQGNYGYTF | TGTGCCAGCAGCCAAGGAAACTATGGCTACACCTTC
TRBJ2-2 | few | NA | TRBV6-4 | CASSDRLNTGELFF | TGTGCCAGCAGTGACCGATTAAACACCGGGGAGCTGTTTTTT
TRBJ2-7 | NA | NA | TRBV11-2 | CASSLQVSYEQYF | TGTGCCAGCAGCTTACAGGTCTCCTACGAGCAGTACTTC
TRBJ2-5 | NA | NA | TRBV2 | CASRGDVQETQYF | TGTGCCAGCCGCGGGGACGTCCAAGAGACCCAGTACTTC
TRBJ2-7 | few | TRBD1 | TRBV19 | CASSIEWTGEHEQYF | TGTGCCAGTAGTATAGAGTGGACAGGGGAACACGAGCAGTACTTC
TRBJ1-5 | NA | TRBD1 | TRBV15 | CATSRVGGGVIQPQHF | TGTGCCACCAGCAGAGTAGGAGGGGGCGTCATTCAGCCCCAGCATTTT
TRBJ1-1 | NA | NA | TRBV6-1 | CATPKMGGTEAFF | TGTGCCACCCCCAAAATGGGGGGAACTGAAGCTTTCTTT
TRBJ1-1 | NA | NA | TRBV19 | CASSIISGRNTEAFF | TGTGCCAGTAGTATTATCTCGGGAAGGAACACTGAAGCTTTCTTT
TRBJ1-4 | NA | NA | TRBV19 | CASSSGLDNEKLFF | TGTGCCAGTAGTTCAGGGCTCGATAATGAAAAACTGTTTTTT
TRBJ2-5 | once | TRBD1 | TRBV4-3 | CASSPGTGEETQYF | TGCGCCAGCAGCCCAGGGACAGGAGAAGAGACCCAGTACTTC
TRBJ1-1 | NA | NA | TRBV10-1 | CASSEGGGTEAFF | TGCGCCAGCAGTGAGGGGGGGGGCACTGAAGCTTTCTTT
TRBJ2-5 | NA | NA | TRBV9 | CASSVGGGPRETQYF | TGTGCCAGCAGCGTAGGTGGGGGCCCCCGGGAGACCCAGTACTTC